The rows below give T cell receptor beta chains drawn from one sample of a study of cytomegalovirus exposure and HLA in healthy donors. Some clones are missing from TCRdb's copy, which holds only in-frame ones; the method was immunoSEQ multiplex PCR. The repertoire table contains fewer than 130,000 clones. The source material was PBMCs. These receptor sequences come from a man aged 50 to 60 in good health and CMV-seronegative. CDR3s include the opening cysteine and the closing phenylalanine or tryptophan. The D gene is left open where the match is weak.

v_call	j_call	d_call	cdr3_aa	cdr3_nt
TRBV6-1	TRBJ1-5	NA	CASSANQGYSNQPQHF	TGTGCCAGCAGTGCAAATCAGGGATATAGCAATCAGCCCCAGCATTTT
TRBV19	TRBJ1-5	TRBD1	CASSIVRGQNNQPQHF	TGTGCCAGTAGTATAGTTAGGGGACAGAACAATCAGCCCCAGCATTTT
TRBV9	TRBJ2-7	NA	CASSVEPGGYEQYF	TGTGCCAGCAGCGTAGAGCCGGGCGGGTACGAGCAGTACTTC
TRBV5-6	TRBJ2-7	NA	CASSSLSSYEQYF	TGTGCCAGCAGCTCCCTGAGCTCCTACGAGCAGTACTTC
TRBV15	TRBJ1-2	NA	CATRPMGSQYGYTF	TGTGCCACCAGGCCAATGGGGAGCCAGTATGGCTACACCTTC
TRBV11-2	TRBJ2-2	TRBD2	CASSSHLAGDYTGELFF	TGTGCCAGCAGCTCGCACCTAGCGGGAGACTACACCGGGGAGCTGTTTTTT
TRBV5-1	TRBJ2-3	TRBD1	CASSSDRPSTDTQYF	TGCGCCAGCAGCTCGGACAGGCCGAGCACAGATACGCAGTATTTT
TRBV9	TRBJ2-7	NA	CASSVGGGTYEQYF	TGTGCCAGCAGCGTAGGAGGCGGGACCTACGAGCAGTACTTC
TRBV7-2	TRBJ2-3	TRBD2	CASSPRLAGSGTDTQYF	TGTGCCAGCAGCCCCAGACTAGCGGGATCTGGCACAGATACGCAGTATTTT
TRBV14	TRBJ1-1	NA	CASSQGPARGTEAFF	TGTGCCAGCAGCCAGGGACCTGCCAGGGGCACTGAAGCTTTCTTT
TRBV10-3	TRBJ1-2	TRBD1	CAISETGGKDYGYTF	TGTGCCATCAGCGAGACAGGGGGCAAGGACTATGGCTACACCTTC
TRBV6-5	TRBJ1-1	TRBD1	CASSGGQATEAFF	TGTGCCAGCAGCGGTGGACAGGCCACTGAAGCTTTCTTT
TRBV19	TRBJ1-1	TRBD1	CASSIENRGAEAFF	TGTGCCAGTAGTATAGAAAACAGGGGAGCTGAAGCTTTCTTT
TRBV9	TRBJ2-1	NA	CASSVKQGTGNEQFF	TGTGCCAGCAGCGTAAAACAGGGAACTGGCAATGAGCAGTTCTTC
TRBV2	TRBJ2-5	TRBD2	CASSLGLAGQETQYF	TGTGCCAGCAGTCTGGGACTAGCGGGTCAAGAGACCCAGTACTTC
TRBV18	TRBJ2-5	NA	CASSPQSYRETQYF	TGTGCCAGCTCACCCCAATCCTACCGAGAGACCCAGTACTTC
TRBV9	TRBJ2-1	NA	CASSPGKGSYNEQFF	TGTGCCAGCTCGCCCGGGAAGGGTTCCTACAATGAGCAGTTCTTC
TRBV10-2	TRBJ2-3	TRBD2	CASSGEGLAGGPADTQYF	TGCGCCAGCAGTGGGGAGGGACTAGCGGGGGGTCCAGCAGATACGCAGTATTTT
TRBV25-1	TRBJ1-2	NA	CASSGTGNLGGYTF	TGTGCCAGCAGTGGAACAGGAAACCTCGGGGGCTACACCTTC
TRBV18	TRBJ2-3	NA	CASSPTTSQRRDTQYF	TGTGCCAGCTCACCGACGACTAGTCAAAGAAGAGATACGCAGTATTTT
TRBV5-4	TRBJ1-1	NA	CASARDPGAEAFF	TGTGCCAGCGCTCGAGACCCCGGAGCTGAAGCTTTCTTT
TRBV7-9	TRBJ2-7	NA	CASSLSLAGTLNEQYF	TGTGCCAGCAGTCTATCCCTCGCAGGGACATTGAACGAGCAGTACTTC
TRBV6-1	TRBJ2-5	TRBD2	CASKLAGGRETQYF	TGTGCCAGCAAATTAGCGGGGGGGCGGGAGACCCAGTACTTC
TRBV9	TRBJ1-3	TRBD1	CASSVGAGGTSGNTIYF	TGTGCCAGCAGCGTAGGGGCAGGGGGCACCTCTGGAAACACCATATATTTT
TRBV13	TRBJ2-1	TRBD1	CASSLGGRRQGSYNEQFF	TGTGCCAGCAGCTTAGGGGGACGGAGACAGGGATCTTACAATGAGCAGTTCTTC
TRBV7-9	TRBJ2-3	TRBD2	CASSPGLAGGPSTDTQYF	TGTGCCAGCAGTCCGGGACTAGCGGGGGGTCCTAGCACAGATACGCAGTATTTT
TRBV5-4	TRBJ1-2	NA	CASSPARLPHGYTF	TGTGCCAGCAGCCCTGCGAGACTTCCCCATGGCTACACCTTC
TRBV30	TRBJ2-1	TRBD1	CAWSGQGYREQFF	TGTGCCTGGAGTGGACAGGGTTACCGGGAGCAGTTCTTC
TRBV19	TRBJ1-5	TRBD1	CASSFLGQTNQPQHF	TGTGCCAGTAGTTTCCTGGGACAGACAAATCAGCCCCAGCATTTT